This T cell receptor (beta chain) emerged from a study of beta chain features in type 1 diabetes. The purity of all sorted populations exceeded 98%. General study results and limits: Shorter TCRB CDR3s, moderately but significantly so, marked every one of the four CD4+ subsets in Type 1 diabetes patients.

In its sample, this clone was seen a few times. Its cognate antigen is unknown. Since all of the isolated RNA was reverse transcribed, expressed TCRB transcripts were what got sequenced. Produced via immunoSEQ multiplex PCR; TCRdb's table is partial and in-frame only. The sample includes a few hundred thousand clones, around 24% of them seen just once. The CDR3 spans 12 residues. The germline CDR1 and CDR2 sequences are MNHEY and SMNVEV (reference sequence). J was trimmed by 10 bases and V by 8 bases; bases with no gene match: 9. This clonotype originated in a woman in her twenties or thirties with type 1 diabetes. The sequencing input was naive CD4+ T cells from blood. The rearrangement joins TRBV27 to TRBJ1-1; TRBD1 aligns across 8 bases. CDR3 DNA sequence: TGTGCCAGCGGGTACAGGGGGGACGCAGCTTTCTTT. The encoded protein is CASGYRGDAAFF.